This TCR beta chain was documented in a study of shared clonotypes between healthy human individuals. General study results and limits: Sorted-subset samples were not fully sequenced, rarefaction indicated.

Naive CD8 cells lacked CD45RO and underwent positive selection for CCR7, leaving out terminally differentiated effector memory CD45RA+ cells. As regards this clone: Antigen specificity is unknown.

Trimming took 3 bases from V and 9 from J; bases not matched to a gene: 10. This CDR3 spans 17 amino acids. Germline V gene data show CDR1 as KGHSH and CDR2 as LQKENI. Genomic DNA (from each subset) was split evenly across several immunoSEQ plates. Data came from immunoSEQ multiplex PCR; TCRdb stores just in-frame clones and leaves some out. The table has around 1.9 million clones, approximately 92% seen once; the top ten hold 1.5% to 2%. The TCR originated in a man aged 18 to 35 in good health. Some clones in this sample may be carry-over from other donors' samples. The specimen was naive CD8+ T cells from PBMCs. V usage is TRBV18 and J usage is TRBJ2-1; 14 nucleotides align to TRBD2. The CDR3 bases are TGTGCCAGCTCACCGGCGCTGGGACTAGCGGGAGCCGGTGAGCAGTTCTTC. Translated: CASSPALGLAGAGEQFF.